This T cell receptor (beta chain) was captured in a study of T cells in women clearing cervical HPV infection. Germline-derived CDR1 and CDR2 are LGHNA and YNFKEQ. CDR3 length: 15 residues. Generated by immunoSEQ multiplex PCR, the TCRdb table keeps only in-frame clones and is missing some. This sample's table has 25,000 to 35,000 clones. A remark on this clone: One end of the junction fails to match germline, which may point to a read error. Read sequence stops 3 residues before the CDR3 end, and the germline J gene provides the missing end.

This receptor was taken from a woman between 18 and 70 years old with a cervical HPV16 infection that either progressed to CIN3+ or cleared (not recorded which). The sequencing sample was made of blood buffy coat. This chain links TRBV4-2 with TRBJ2-3; TRBD2 aligns across 10 bases. The CDR3 loop reads CASSQERGGPDTQYF. CDR3 bases read: TGCGCCAGCAGCCAAGAGCGGGGGGGCCCAGATACG.